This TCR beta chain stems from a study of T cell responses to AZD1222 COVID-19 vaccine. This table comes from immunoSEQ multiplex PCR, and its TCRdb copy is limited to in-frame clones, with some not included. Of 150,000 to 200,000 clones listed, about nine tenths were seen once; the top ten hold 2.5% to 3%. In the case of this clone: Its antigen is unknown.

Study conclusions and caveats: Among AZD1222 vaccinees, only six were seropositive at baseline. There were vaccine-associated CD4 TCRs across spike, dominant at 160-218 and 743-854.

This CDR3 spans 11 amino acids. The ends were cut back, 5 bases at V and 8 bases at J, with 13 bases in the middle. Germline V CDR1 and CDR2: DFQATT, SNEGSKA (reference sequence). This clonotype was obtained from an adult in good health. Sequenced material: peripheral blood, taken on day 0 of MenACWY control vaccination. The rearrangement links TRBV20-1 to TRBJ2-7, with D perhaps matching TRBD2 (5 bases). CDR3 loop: CSADNEGQQYF. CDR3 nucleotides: TGCAGTGCTGATAATGAGGGCCAGCAGTACTTC.